This T cell receptor (beta chain) emerged from a study of T cell responses to AZD1222 COVID-19 vaccine. Study results and limitations: No day 14 peak samples; only post-peak repertoires were characterized. Clonal diversity was possibly underestimated; the donors were predominantly white British and more often female. Spike-spanning, vaccine-associated CD4 TCRs were dominant at 160-218 and 743-854.

A word on this clone: No antigen is known for it.

Clones were read by immunoSEQ multiplex PCR, and TCRdb kept only the in-frame ones, dropping some. Of about 97,000 clones listed, around 89% were seen once; the top ten hold 6.5% to 8%. CDR1 SGDLS and CDR2 YYNGEE come from the germline V gene. Trimming took off 0 bases at V and 8 bases at J, with 15 bases between the two ends. The CDR3 spans 16 residues. The sequences come from peripheral blood, collected on day 0 of AZD1222 vaccination. The rearrangement links TRBV9 to TRBJ1-6; possibly TRBD1 for D (5 bases). The source of this sequence is an adult in good health. The CDR3 DNA is TGTGCCAGCAGCGTAGCCGCAGGGACGGTTGATTCACCCCTCCACTTT. Protein product: CASSVAAGTVDSPLHF. Combining the CDR3 with reference TRBV9 and TRBJ1-6 gives the whole variable domain DSGVTQTPKHLITATGQRVTLRCSPRSGDLSVYWYQQSLDQGLQFLIQYYNGEERAKGNILERFSAQQFPDLHSELNLSSLELGDSALYFCASSVAAGTVDSPLHFGNGTRLTVT.